This TCR beta chain appears in the sequencing data of a study of radiotherapy plus CTLA-4 blockade in lung cancer. General observations from the study: Radiotherapy was combined with ipilimumab, and tumor-derived TCR clones then expanded in blood.

Ipilimumab-mediated CTLA-4 blockade plus focal radiation was given to patients having chemo-refractory metastatic non-small-cell lung cancer. Sequencing was performed with immunoSEQ multiplex PCR; in TCRdb, only in-frame clones are kept and a portion is missing. The sample includes about 35,000 clones, approximately 85% of them seen just once. Concerning this clone: Its specificity is not known.

CDR3 length equals 14 residues. Germline CDR1 SNHLY, CDR2 FYNNEI. Trimming shortened V by 6 bases and J by 1 base, and 12 bases separated the two germline ends. The chain couples TRBV2 to TRBJ2-5; no firm D call. The sample in question was peripheral blood, obtained from a patient treated with radiotherapy plus ipilimumab. This TCR was recovered from a human donor with non-small cell lung cancer who had stable disease on radiotherapy plus ipilimumab. Written as DNA, the CDR3 is TGTGCCAGCAGCCCAGACATCGGCCAAGAGACCCAGTACTTC. It specifies CASSPDIGQETQYF.